This T cell receptor beta chain was recovered during a study of post-analysis software for immune sequencing data. At the level of the study: Recorded disease courses covered relapsing-remitting, secondary progressive and progressive-relapsing multiple sclerosis. Some patients had no subtype annotation. Study-level results: When compared against controls, multiple sclerosis patients showed significantly lower normalized Chao1 diversity. In patients, TRBV5-6, TRBV5-1 and TRBV20-1 belonged to roughly five TRBV segments found more frequently than in controls.

The CDR3 loop spans 13 amino acids. The V end was cut by 2 bases, the J end by 7 bases, with 11 bases between. Germline V gene lookup returns CDR1 SGHVS and CDR2 FQNEAQ. This clonotype was counted between two and nine times. Antigen: not known. TCR beta cDNA libraries included unique molecular identifiers. A single record per CDR3 protein comes from TCRdb applying MiXCR to the PCR reads. The sample lists about 160,000 distinct CDR3 sequences; around 36% were seen once. The clonotype was recovered from a girl between 5 and 17 years old with multiple sclerosis. The sample in question was blood, obtained after autologous hematopoietic stem cell transplantation. The V and J genes are TRBV7-8 and TRBJ2-5; D is unresolved. The CDR3: CASSLRADVTQYF. CDR3 bases: TGTGCCAGCAGCTTACGGGCCGACGTGACCCAGTACTTC.